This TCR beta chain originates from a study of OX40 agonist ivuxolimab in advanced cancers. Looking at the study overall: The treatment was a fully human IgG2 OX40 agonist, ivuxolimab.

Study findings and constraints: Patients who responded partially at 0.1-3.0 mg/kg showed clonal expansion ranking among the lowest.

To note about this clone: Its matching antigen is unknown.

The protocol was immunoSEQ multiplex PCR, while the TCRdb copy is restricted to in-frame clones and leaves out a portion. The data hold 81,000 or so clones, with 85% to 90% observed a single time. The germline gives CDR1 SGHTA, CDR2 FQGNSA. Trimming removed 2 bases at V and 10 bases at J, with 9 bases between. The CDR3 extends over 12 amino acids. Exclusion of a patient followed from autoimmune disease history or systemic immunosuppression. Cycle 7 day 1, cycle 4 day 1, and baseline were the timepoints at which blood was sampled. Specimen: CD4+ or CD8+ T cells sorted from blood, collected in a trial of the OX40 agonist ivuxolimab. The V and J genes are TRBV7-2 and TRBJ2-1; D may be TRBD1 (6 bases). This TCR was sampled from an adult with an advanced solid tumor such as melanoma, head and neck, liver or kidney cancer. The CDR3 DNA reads TGTGCCAGCAGCTTAACGGACAGCGAGCAGTTCTTC. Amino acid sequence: CASSLTDSEQFF.